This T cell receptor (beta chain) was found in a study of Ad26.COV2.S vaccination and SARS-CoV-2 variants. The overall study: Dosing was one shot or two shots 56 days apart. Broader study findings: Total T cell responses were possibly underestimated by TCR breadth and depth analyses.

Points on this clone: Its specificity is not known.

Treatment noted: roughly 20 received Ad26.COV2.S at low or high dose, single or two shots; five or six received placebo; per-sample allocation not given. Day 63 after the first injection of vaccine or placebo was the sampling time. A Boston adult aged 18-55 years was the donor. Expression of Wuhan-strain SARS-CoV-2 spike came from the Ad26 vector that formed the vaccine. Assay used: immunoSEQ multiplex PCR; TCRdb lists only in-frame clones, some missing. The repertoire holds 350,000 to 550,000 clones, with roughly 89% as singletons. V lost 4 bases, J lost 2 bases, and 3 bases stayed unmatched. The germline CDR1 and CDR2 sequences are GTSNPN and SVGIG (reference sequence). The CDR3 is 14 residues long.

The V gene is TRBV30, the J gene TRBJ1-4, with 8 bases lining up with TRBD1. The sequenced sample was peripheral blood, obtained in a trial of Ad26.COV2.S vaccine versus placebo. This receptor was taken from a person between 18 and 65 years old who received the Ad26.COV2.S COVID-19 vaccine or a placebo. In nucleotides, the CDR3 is TGTGCCTGGACAGGGGGCTTCACTAATGAAAAACTGTTTTTT. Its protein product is CAWTGGFTNEKLFF.